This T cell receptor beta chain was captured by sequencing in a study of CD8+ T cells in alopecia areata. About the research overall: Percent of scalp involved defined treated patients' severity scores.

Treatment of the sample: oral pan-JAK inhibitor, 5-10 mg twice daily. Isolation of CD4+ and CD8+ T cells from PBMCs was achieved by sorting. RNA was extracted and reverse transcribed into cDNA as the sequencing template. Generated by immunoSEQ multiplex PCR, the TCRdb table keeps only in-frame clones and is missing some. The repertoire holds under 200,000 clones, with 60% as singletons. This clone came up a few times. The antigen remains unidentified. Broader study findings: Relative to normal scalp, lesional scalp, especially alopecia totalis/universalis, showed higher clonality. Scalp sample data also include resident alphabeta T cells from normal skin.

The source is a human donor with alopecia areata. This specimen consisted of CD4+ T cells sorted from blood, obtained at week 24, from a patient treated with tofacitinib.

This chain's CDR3 is CASSVDQGRGAFF. CDR3 bases: TGTGCCAGCAGTGTGGATCAGGGCCGGGGAGCTTTCTTT. The gene calls are TRBV6-5 and TRBJ1-1; D is perhaps TRBD1 (5 bases). Germline CDR1 reads MNHEY; CDR2 reads SVGAGI. V was pared by 5 bases and J by 10 bases, with 17 bases between. CDR3 length equals 13 residues.